This T cell receptor (beta chain) was captured by sequencing in a study of shared clonotypes between healthy human individuals. Broader study findings: The authors sampled blood alone, and tissue repertoires likely differ.

Healthy HIV-negative adults without recent acute infections or vaccinations served as donors. Trimming left V 6 bases short and J 4 bases short, with 14 bases between. CDR1 is MDHEN, CDR2 SYDVKM, per germline. CDR3 length equals 14 residues. This clone has a handful of counts. Antigen unknown. TCRdb keeps only in-frame clones here, not all; method: immunoSEQ multiplex PCR. The sample carries 230,000 or so clones, 50% to 75% recorded once. The chain is built from TRBV28 and TRBJ2-3; possibly TRBD2 for D (5 bases). The receptor comes from a man aged 25 to 40 in good health. The specimen sequenced was memory CD4+ T cells sorted from blood. Subset defined: CD45RA-negative fraction. CDR3 nucleotides: TGTGCCAGCAGCTATGACCCGCGGGCAGATACGCAGTATTTT. Encoded protein: CASSYDPRADTQYF.